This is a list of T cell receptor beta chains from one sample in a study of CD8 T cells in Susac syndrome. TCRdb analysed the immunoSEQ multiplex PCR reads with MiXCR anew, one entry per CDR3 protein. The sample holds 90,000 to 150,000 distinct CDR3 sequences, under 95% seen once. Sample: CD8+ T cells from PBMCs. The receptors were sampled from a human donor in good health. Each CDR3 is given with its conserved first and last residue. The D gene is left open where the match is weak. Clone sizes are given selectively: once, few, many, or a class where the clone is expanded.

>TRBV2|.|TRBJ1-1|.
TGTGCCAGCAAGAGGGACCCCAACACTGAAGCTTTCTTT
CASKRDPNTEAFF
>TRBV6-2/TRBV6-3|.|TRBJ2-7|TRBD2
TGTGCCAGCAGCAAGAGCGGGGGGCACTACGAGCAGTACTTC
CASSKSGGHYEQYF
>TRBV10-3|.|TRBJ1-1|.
TGTGCCATCATGCCCGACTGGGACACTGAAGCTTTCTTT
CAIMPDWDTEAFF
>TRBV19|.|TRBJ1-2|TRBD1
TGTGCCAGTAAGACAGGGGACTATGGCTACACCTTC
CASKTGDYGYTF
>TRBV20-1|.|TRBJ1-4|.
TGCAGTGCTAGAGATCCCGGGGATCTGAGGGAAAAACTGTTTTTT
CSARDPGDLREKLFF
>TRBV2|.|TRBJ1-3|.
TGTGCCAGCAGTGAACGGGTTTTCTCTGGAAACACCATATATTTT
CASSERVFSGNTIYF
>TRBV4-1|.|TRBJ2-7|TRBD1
TGCGCCAGCAGCTACCGGGACAGGGGTCCCTCCTACGAGCAGTACTTC
CASSYRDRGPSYEQYF
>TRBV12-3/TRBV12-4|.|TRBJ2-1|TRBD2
TGTGCCAGCAGTTTAGGAACACTAGCGGCCCGAGGGTACAATGAGCAGTTCTTC
CASSLGTLAARGYNEQFF
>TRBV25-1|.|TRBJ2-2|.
TGTGCCAGCAGTGAACCGGGGTCCGGGGAGCTGTTTTTT
CASSEPGSGELFF
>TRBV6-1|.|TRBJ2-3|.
TGTGCCAGCACTTCGAACCGGGTGATCGCAGATACGCAGTATTTT
CASTSNRVIADTQYF
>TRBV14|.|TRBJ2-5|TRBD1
TGTGCCAGCAGCCAAAAAACCGGGACAGGGGGCCTACAAGAGACCCAGTACTTC
CASSQKTGTGGLQETQYF
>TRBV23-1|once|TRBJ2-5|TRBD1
TGCGCCAGCAGTCAATCGATCGACAGGGTCGAGACCCAGTACTTC
CASSQSIDRVETQYF
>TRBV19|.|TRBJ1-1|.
TGTGCCAGTAGTATGCCGGGACACCGAGGGAACACTGAAGCTTTCTTT
CASSMPGHRGNTEAFF
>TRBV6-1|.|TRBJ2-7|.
TGTGCCAGCAGTGAAGGAGCAGCACAGGGCATGTACGAGCAGTACTTC
CASSEGAAQGMYEQYF
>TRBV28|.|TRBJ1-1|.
TGTGCCAGCAGGGAAACAGGGTCTGCTGAAGCTTTCTTT
CASRETGSAEAFF
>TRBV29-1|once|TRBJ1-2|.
TGCAGCGTGTTCGTGGGTGACGGACAGTCTGAAGGAAGCTATGGCTACACCTTC
CSVFVGDGQSEGSYGYTF
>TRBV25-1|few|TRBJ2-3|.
TGTGCCAGCAGTGCCAGCACAGATACGCAGTATTTT
CASSASTDTQYF
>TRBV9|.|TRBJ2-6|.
TGTGCCAGCAGCGTAGGACGGAGCTCTGGGGCCAACGTCCTGACTTTC
CASSVGRSSGANVLTF
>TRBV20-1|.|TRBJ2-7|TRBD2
TGCAGTGCTAGGACCAAGGGACTAGCGGGAGGAAGAATCCCCGAGCAGTACTTC
CSARTKGLAGGRIPEQYF
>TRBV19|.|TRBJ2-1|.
TGTGCCAGTACCTCCGGGACCCCTGGGGGCAATGAGCAGTTCTTC
CASTSGTPGGNEQFF
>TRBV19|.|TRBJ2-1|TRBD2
TGTGCCAGCGGGACTAGCGGGATTTTAAATGAGCAGTTCTTC
CASGTSGILNEQFF
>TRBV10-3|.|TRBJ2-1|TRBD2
TGTGCCATCAGCCGCCTAGCGGGAGTGGAGAATGAGCAGTTCTTC
CAISRLAGVENEQFF
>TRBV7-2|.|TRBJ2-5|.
TGTGCCAGCAGCTTAACGGCAGCCCCCGGGGAGACCCAGTACTTC
CASSLTAAPGETQYF
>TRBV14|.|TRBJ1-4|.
TGTGCCAGCAGCCAAGGCGGGCGGGGTGAAAAACTGTTTTTT
CASSQGGRGEKLFF
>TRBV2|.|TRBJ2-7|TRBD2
TGTGCCAGCGGCCGACTAGCGGGAGAGCCGTTCGAGCAGTACTTC
CASGRLAGEPFEQYF
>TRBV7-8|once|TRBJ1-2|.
TGTGCCAGCAGCTCCGGAAAAACAGGGCTGGGTGGCTACACCTTC
CASSSGKTGLGGYTF
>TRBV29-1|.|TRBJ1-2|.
TGCAGCGTTGGGACGGATGGCTACACCTTC
CSVGTDGYTF
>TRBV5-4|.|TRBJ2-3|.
TGTGCCAGCAGCCCCGCCGGCAGGGAACGGAATACGCAGTATTTT
CASSPAGRERNTQYF
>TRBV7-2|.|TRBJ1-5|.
TGTGCCAGCAGCTTAGCCTCTGCCAGCAATCAGCCCCAGCATTTT
CASSLASASNQPQHF
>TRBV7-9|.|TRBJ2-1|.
TGTGCCAGCAGCTTAGATTCCTTCCCCCTGGGGTTCTTC
CASSLDSFPLGFF
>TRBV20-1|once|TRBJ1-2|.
TGCAGTGCTAGTTTTGAGGGTGGCTATGGCTACACCTTC
CSASFEGGYGYTF
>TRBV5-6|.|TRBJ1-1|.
TGTGCCAGCAGCTTCCCCGGCGGGGGGACTGAAGCTTTCTTT
CASSFPGGGTEAFF
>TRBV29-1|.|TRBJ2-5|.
TGCAGCGTTTCTGACCGCGGAGAGACCCAGTACTTC
CSVSDRGETQYF
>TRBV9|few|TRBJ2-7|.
TGTGCCAGCAGCGTAGAGGGCTGGGGGACCTACGAGCAGTACTTC
CASSVEGWGTYEQYF
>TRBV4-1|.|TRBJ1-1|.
TGCGCCAGCAGCTCAGATAATATGATTGAAGCTTTCTTT
CASSSDNMIEAFF
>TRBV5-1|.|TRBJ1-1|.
TGCGCCAGCAGCTTGGTGGCGGTTCACGAGGGTACGAACACTGAAGCTTTCTTT
CASSLVAVHEGTNTEAFF
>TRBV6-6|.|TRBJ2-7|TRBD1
TGTGCCAGCAGAGATGGGACAGTAGGCTACGAGCAGTACTTC
CASRDGTVGYEQYF
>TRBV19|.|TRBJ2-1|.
TGTGCCAGTAGTATACGCAAGGACTCTTTTAATGAGCAGTTCTTC
CASSIRKDSFNEQFF
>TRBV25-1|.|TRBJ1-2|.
TGTGCCAGCAGGGACCTGGAGGAGAACTATGGCTACACCTTC
CASRDLEENYGYTF
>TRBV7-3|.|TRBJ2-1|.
TGTGCCAGCAGTTGGGACGGGAACCTGAATGGTGAGCAGTTCTTC
CASSWDGNLNGEQFF
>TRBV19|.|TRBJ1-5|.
TGTGCCAGTAGTATTATAAAACAGGTATTAAGGCCCCAGCATTTT
CASSIIKQVLRPQHF
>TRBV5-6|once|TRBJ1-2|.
TGTGCCAGCAGCTCACCGCCGGGACCGAGTTTATTGTATGGCTACACCTTC
CASSSPPGPSLLYGYTF
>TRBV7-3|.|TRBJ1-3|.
TGTGCCAGCAGCTTATTCTCTGGAAACACCATATATTTT
CASSLFSGNTIYF
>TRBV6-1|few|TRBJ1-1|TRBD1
TGTGCCAGCAGTCCGACAGGGACCACTGAAGCTTTCTTT
CASSPTGTTEAFF
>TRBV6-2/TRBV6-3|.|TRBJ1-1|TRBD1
TGTGCCAGCAGTTCACGGGACAGGGGTGCGGCCACTGAAGCTTTCTTT
CASSSRDRGAATEAFF
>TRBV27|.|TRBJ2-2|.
TGTGCCAGCACCTCGGGAGCGGTACTTGGTACCGGGGAGCTGTTTTTT
CASTSGAVLGTGELFF
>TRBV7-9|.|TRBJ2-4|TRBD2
TGTGCCAGCAGCTTAGAAGCTAGCGGGAGCCTTAGCATTCAGTACTTC
CASSLEASGSLSIQYF
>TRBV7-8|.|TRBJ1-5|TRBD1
TGTGCCAGCAGCTTAGGGACAGGGGGTTTCAGCAATCAGCCCCAGCATTTT
CASSLGTGGFSNQPQHF
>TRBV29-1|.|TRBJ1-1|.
TGCAGCGTGACAGGACCTACAGCTTTCTTT
CSVTGPTAFF
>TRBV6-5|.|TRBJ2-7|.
TGTGCCAGCGGAGGTACCGGGAACCTCTACGAGCAGTACTTC
CASGGTGNLYEQYF
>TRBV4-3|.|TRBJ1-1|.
TGCGCCAGCAGCCAAGAGAGGTGGGGGCTGAACACTGAAGCTTTCTTT
CASSQERWGLNTEAFF
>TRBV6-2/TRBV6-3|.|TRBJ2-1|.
TGTGCCAGCAGTTACCAGGGAGGCCGGGATGAGCAGTTCTTC
CASSYQGGRDEQFF
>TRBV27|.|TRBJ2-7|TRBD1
TGTGCCAGCAGGTTGGCTCCGGGACAGGTTTTCGAGCAGTACTTC
CASRLAPGQVFEQYF
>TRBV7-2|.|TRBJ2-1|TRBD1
TGTGCCAGCAAACCGGACAGGTTGAACAATGAGCAGTTCTTC
CASKPDRLNNEQFF
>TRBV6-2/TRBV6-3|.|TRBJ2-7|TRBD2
TGTGCCAGCAGAGACGGGACTAGCGGGCATTACGAGCAGTACTTC
CASRDGTSGHYEQYF
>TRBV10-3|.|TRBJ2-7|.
TGTGCCATCAGTGAGAGTGGGCAGATCCACGAGCAGTACTTC
CAISESGQIHEQYF
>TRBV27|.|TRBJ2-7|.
TGTGCCAGCAGTCCAGCGGTGGACTACGAGCAGTACTTC
CASSPAVDYEQYF
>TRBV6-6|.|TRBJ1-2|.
TGTGCCAGCAGCCCAGATCCGGGACGCTTTAACTATGGCTACACCTTC
CASSPDPGRFNYGYTF
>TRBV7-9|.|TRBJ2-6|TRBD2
TGTGCCAGCAGGGACTGGGGGGGCTCTGGGGCCAACGTCCTGACTTTC
CASRDWGGSGANVLTF